This T cell receptor beta chain was recovered during a study of blood T cells in healthy people across ages. Primed by a sample-barcoded 5' primer and a J-beta primer mix, a second PCR proceeded for about 7 to 11 cycles. TCRdb re-analysed the 5' RACE reads in MiXCR, keeping a single row per CDR3 protein. The table lists some 780,000 distinct CDR3 sequences, 45% to 70% of them singletons. V shed 3 bases and J shed 7 bases, with 12 bases lying between them. The CDR3 length is 13 residues. CDR1 SEHNR and CDR2 FQNEAQ come from the germline V gene (reference sequence). Sequenced sample: blood. This clonotype was sampled from a man aged 40-50 years in good health. The rearrangement joins TRBV7-9 to TRBJ1-1; D remains unclear. For the CDR3, the DNA is TGTGCCAGCAGCTTTTTAAATGCACTTGAAGCTTTCTTT. Amino acid sequence: CASSFLNALEAFF.